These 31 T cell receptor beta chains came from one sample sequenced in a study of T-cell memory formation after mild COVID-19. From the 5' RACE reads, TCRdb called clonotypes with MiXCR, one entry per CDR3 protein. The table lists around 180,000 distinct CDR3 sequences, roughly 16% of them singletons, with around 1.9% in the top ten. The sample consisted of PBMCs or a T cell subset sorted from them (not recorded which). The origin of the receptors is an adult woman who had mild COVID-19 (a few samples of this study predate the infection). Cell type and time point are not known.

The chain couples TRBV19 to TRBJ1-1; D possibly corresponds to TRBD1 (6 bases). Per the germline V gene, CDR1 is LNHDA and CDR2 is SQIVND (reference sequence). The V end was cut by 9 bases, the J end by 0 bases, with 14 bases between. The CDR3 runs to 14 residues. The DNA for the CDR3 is TGTGCCAGCACCCAAGACAGGTTGAACACTGAAGCTTTCTTT. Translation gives CASTQDRLNTEAFF.

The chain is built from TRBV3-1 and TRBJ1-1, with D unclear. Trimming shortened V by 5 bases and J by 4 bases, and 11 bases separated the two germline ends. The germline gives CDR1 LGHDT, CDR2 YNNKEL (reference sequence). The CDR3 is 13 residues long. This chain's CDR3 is CASSAGGGTEAFF. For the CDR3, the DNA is TGTGCCAGCAGCGCCGGCGGAGGCACTGAAGCTTTCTTT.

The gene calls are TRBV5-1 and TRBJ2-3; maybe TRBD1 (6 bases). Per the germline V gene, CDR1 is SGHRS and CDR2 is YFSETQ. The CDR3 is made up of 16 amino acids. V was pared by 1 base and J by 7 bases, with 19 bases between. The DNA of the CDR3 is TGCGCCAGCAGCTTGCCACAGGGTTTGGTCATGAATACGCAGTATTTT. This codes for CASSLPQGLVMNTQYF.

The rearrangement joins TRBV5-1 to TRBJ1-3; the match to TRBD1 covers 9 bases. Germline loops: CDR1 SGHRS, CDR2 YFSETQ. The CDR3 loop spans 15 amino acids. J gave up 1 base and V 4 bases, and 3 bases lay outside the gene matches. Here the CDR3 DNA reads TGCGCCAGCAGCAGGGACAGGGTGTCTGGAAACACCATATATTTT. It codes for CASSRDRVSGNTIYF.

CDR3: CASSESETGWTEAFF. CDR3 in DNA: TGCGCCAGCAGTGAGTCCGAGACAGGGTGGACTGAAGCTTTCTTT. The chain combines TRBV10-1 with TRBJ1-1; TRBD1 agrees at 7 bases. CDR1 is WNHNN, CDR2 SYGVQD, per germline (reference sequence). This CDR3 comprises 15 residues. J gave up 5 bases and V 0 bases, and 6 bases lay outside the gene matches.

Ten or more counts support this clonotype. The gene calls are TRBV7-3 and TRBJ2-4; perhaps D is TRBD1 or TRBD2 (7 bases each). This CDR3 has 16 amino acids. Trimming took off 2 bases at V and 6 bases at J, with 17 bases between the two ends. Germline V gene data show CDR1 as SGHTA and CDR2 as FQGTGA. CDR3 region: CASSLGGQGGPNIQYF. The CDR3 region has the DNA TGTGCCAGCAGCTTAGGAGGGCAGGGGGGGCCAAACATTCAGTACTTC.

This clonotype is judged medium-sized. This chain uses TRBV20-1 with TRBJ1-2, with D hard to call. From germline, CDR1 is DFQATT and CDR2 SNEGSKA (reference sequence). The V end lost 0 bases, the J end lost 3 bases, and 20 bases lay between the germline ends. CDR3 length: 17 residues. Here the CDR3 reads CSARDPWGTPGDYGYTF. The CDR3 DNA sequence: TGCAGTGCTAGAGATCCCTGGGGAACCCCCGGTGACTATGGCTACACCTTC.

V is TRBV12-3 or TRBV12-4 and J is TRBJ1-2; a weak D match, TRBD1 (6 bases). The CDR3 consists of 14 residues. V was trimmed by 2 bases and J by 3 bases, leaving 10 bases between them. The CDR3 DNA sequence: TGTGCCAGCAGTTTATCAGGGGCCCACTATGGCTACACCTTC. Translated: CASSLSGAHYGYTF.

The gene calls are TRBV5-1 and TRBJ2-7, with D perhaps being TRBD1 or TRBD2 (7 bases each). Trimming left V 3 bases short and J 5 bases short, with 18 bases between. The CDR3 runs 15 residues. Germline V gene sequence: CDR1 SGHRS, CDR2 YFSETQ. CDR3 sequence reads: CASSSTGPGRDEQYF. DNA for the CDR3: TGCGCCAGCAGCTCGACAGGGCCGGGGAGGGACGAGCAGTACTTC.

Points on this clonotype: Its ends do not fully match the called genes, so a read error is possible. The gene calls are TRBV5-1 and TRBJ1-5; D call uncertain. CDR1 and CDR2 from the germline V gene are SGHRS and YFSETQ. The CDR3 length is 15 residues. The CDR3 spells CASSWGSSPNQPQHF. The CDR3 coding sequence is TGCGCCAGCAGCTGGGGATCTTCCCCCAATCAGCCACAGCATTTT.

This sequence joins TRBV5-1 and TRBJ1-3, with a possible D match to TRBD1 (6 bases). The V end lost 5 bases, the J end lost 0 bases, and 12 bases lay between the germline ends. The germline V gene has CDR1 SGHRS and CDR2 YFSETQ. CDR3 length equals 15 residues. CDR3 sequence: CASRPTGLSGNTIYF. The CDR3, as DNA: TGCGCCAGCAGGCCGACAGGTCTCTCTGGAAACACCATATATTTT.

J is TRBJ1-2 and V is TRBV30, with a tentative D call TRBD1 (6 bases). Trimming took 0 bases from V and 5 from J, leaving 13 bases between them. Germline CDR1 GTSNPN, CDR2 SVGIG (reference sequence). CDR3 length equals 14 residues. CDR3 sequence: CAWSVHRGRYGYTF. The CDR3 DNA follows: TGTGCCTGGAGTGTACATCGGGGGCGGTATGGCTACACCTTC.

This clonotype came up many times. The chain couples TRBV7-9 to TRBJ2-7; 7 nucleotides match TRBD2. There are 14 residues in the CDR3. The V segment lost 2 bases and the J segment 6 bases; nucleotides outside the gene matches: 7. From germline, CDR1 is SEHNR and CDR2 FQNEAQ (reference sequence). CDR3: CASSLSQGLTEQYF. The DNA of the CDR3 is TGTGCCAGCAGCTTATCCCAGGGACTAACCGAGCAGTACTTC. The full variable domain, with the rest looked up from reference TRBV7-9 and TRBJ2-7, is DTGVSQNPRHKITKRGQNVTFRCDPISEHNRLYWYRQTLGQGPEFLTYFQNEAQLEKSRLLSDRFSAERPKGSFSTLEIQRTEQGDSAMYLCASSLSQGLTEQYFGPGTRLTVT.

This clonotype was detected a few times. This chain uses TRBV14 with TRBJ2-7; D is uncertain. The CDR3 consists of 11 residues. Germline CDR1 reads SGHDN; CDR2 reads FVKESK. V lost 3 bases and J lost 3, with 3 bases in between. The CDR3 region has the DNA TGTGCCAGCAGCCATGGCTACGAGCAGTACTTC. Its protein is CASSHGYEQYF.

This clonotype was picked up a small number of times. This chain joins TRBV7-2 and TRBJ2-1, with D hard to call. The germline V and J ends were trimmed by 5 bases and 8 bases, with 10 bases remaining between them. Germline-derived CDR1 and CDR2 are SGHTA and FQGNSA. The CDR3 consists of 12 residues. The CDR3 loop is CASSRSLDEQFF. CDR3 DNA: TGTGCCAGCAGCCGCAGTCTCGATGAGCAGTTCTTC.

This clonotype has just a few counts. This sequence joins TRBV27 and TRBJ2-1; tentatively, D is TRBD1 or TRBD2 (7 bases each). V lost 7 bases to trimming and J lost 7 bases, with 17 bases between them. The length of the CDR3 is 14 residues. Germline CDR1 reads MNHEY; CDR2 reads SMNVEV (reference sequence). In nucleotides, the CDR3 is TGTGCCAGCAAGGGAGGGGGCTTAGCGAATGAGCAGTTCTTC. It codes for CASKGGGLANEQFF.

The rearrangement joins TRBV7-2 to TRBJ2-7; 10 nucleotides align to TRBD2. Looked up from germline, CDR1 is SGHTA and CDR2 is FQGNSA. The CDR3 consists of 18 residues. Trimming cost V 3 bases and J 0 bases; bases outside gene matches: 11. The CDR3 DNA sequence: TGTGCCAGCAGCTTGTCTTCTAGCGGGAGCCGAAGCTCCTACGAGCAGTACTTC. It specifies CASSLSSSGSRSSYEQYF.

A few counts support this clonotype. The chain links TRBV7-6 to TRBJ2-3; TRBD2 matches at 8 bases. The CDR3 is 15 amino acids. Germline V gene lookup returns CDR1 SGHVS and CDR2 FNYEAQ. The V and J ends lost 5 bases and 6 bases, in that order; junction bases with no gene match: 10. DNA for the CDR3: TGTGCCAGCAGCGCAGGAGCGGGAGCGGGGGATACGCAGTATTTT. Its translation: CASSAGAGAGDTQYF.

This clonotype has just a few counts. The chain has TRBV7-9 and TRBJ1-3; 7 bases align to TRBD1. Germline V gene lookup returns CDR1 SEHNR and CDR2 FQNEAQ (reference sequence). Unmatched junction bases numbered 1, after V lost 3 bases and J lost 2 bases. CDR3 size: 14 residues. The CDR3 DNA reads TGTGCCAGCAGCTTCGGACAGGCTGGAAACACCATATATTTT. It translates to CASSFGQAGNTIYF.

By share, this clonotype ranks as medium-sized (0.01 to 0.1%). CDR3 DNA sequence: TGTGCCAGCAGCGCACAGGGGGTCGAGACCCAGTACTTC. Protein product: CASSAQGVETQYF. The chain recombines TRBV5-6 with TRBJ2-5; 8 positions agree with TRBD1. Germline assignment: CDR1 SGHDT and CDR2 YYEEEE. V lost 4 bases, J lost 5 bases, and 4 bases stayed unmatched. The CDR3 is 13 residues long.

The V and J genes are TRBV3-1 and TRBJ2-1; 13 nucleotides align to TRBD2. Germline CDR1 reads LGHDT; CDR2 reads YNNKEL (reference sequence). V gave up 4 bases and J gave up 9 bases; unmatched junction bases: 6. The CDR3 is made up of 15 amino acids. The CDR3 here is CASSRTSGRVSEQFF. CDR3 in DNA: TGTGCCAGCAGCCGAACTAGCGGGAGGGTAAGTGAGCAGTTCTTC.

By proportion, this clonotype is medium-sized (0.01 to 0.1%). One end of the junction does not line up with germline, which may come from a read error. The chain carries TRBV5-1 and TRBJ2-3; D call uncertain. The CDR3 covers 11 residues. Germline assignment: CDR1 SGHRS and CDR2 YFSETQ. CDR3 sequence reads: CASSLTDTQYF. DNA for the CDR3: TGTGCCAGCAGCTTAACAGATACGCAGTATTTT. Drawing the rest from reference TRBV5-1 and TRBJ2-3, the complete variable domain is KAGVTQTPRYLIKTRGQQVTLSCSPISGHRSVSWYQQTPGQGLQFLFEYFSETQRNKGNFPGRFSGRQFSNSRSEMNVSTLELGDSALYLCASSLTDTQYFGPGTRLTVL.

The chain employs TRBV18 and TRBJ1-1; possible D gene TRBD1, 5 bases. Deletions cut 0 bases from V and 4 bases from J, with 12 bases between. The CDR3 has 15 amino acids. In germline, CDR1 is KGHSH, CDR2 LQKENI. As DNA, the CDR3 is TGTGCCAGCTCACCACCGGTGGGGGGAGGCACTGAAGCTTTCTTT. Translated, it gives CASSPPVGGGTEAFF.

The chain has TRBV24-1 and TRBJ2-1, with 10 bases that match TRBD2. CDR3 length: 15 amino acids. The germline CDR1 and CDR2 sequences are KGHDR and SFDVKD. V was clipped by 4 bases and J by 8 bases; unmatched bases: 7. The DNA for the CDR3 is TGTGCCACCAGTGACGGAGCGGGGGGGCGCCATGAGCAGTTCTTC. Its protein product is CATSDGAGGRHEQFF.

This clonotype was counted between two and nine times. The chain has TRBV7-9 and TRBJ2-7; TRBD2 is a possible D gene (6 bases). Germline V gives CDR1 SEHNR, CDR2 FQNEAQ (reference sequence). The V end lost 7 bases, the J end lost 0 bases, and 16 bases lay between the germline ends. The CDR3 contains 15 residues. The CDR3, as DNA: TGTGCCAGCACCGACGGCGGGGAAAGCTCCTACGAGCAGTACTTC. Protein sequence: CASTDGGESSYEQYF.

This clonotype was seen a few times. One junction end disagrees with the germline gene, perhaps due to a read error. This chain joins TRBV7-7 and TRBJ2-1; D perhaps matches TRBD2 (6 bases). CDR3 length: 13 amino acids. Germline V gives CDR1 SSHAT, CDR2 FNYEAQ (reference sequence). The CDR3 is CASSSRGSNEQFF. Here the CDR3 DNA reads TGTGCTAGCAGCTCCCGGGGGTCCAATGAGCAGTTCTTC. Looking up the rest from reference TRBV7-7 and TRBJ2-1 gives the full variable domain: GAGVSQSPRYKVTKRGQDVTLRCDPISSHATLYWYQQALGQGPEFLTYFNYEAQPDKSGLPSDRFSAERPEGSISTLTIQRTEQRDSAMYRCASSSRGSNEQFFGPGTRLTVL.

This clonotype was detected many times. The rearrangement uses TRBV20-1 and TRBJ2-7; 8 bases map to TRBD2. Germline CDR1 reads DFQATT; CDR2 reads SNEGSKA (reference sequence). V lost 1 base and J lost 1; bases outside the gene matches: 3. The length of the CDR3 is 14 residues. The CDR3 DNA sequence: TGCAGTGCTAGAGTCCCTAGCGGGTCCTACGAGCAGTACTTC. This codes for CSARVPSGSYEQYF.

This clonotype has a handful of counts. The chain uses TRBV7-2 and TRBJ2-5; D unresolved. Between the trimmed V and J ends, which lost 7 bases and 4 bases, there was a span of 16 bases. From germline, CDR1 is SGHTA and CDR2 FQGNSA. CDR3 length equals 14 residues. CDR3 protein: CASTPTGRGETQYF. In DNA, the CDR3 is TGTGCCAGCACTCCGACCGGGCGTGGAGAGACCCAGTACTTC.

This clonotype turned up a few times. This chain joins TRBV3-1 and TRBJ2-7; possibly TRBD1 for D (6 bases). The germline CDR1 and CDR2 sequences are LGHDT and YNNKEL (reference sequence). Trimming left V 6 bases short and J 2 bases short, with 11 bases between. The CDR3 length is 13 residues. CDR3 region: CASRGGSAYEQYF. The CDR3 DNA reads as TGTGCCAGCAGAGGGGGATCCGCCTACGAGCAGTACTTC.

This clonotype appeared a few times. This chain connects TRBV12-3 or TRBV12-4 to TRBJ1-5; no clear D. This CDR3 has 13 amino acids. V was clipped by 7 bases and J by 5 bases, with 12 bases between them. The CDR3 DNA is TGTGCCAGCACCCTTCCGCCCGATCAGCCCCAGCATTTT. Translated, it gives CASTLPPDQPQHF.

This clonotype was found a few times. The CDR3 region has the DNA TGTGCCAGCAGCTTTAGCGGGAGTATAGATACGCAGTATTTT. Protein sequence: CASSFSGSIDTQYF. The chain has TRBV7-2 and TRBJ2-3; TRBD2 matches 9 bases. Trimming cost V 3 bases and J 5 bases; bases outside gene matches: 3. This CDR3 is built from 14 residues. Germline V gene data show CDR1 as SGHTA and CDR2 as FQGNSA.